This T cell receptor (beta chain) was captured by sequencing in a study of cytomegalovirus exposure and HLA in healthy donors (dated by TCRdb to 2016 to 2017). Background on the whole study: An earlier analysis of several hundred of the donors reported 250 to 350 Gb of sequence data and around 110 million unique TCR beta sequences from around 200 million T cells. The genetic ancestry cluster associated with self-reported Caucasian donors included over 80% of the roughly 360 genotyped donors. Class I and class II HLA loci were covered by the typing at four-digit resolution. Several DR-DQ haplotypes were handled as single units for association and clustering because linkage in the cohort was strong. To predict cytomegalovirus infection status, the study brought together high-throughput TCR immunosequencing, statistical association of individual TCRs with disease status, and machine learning. A later analysis re-analyzed previously published TCR beta repertoires from 500 to 700 donors and added high-resolution HLA genotyping to study TCR occurrence patterns. The number of typed donors differed by locus: about 629-630 for A, B, C, DRB1 and DQB1; approximately 540 for DQA1; around 580 for DPA1; and about 470 for DPB1. Across under 500 genotyped donors of the cohort, an average of approximately 220,000 unique TCR beta nucleotide sequences per donor were sequenced, and approximately 17% of those sequences were non-productive. Every discovery cohort repertoire had been produced on one sequencing platform. In a later genetic analysis, genome-wide SNP genotypes for about three fifths of the roughly 670 donors were used, and that subset was treated as a discovery cohort. The study aimed to test whether cataloging public T cell receptors could reveal signatures of past pathogen exposure. To decide whether each TCR beta V gene segment behaved as functional or pseudogenic, an earlier analysis of fewer than 750 of the donors relied on high-throughput TCR beta sequencing. Besides the first cohort of under 700 subjects, a separate validation cohort made up of over a hundred different subjects was used. The later analysis used no new phenotypic data to find candidate immune exposures, relying instead on TCR beta sequences and their occurrence across donors. The study profiled the T cell repertoires of 550 to 700 subjects by immunosequencing and related them to cytomegalovirus serostatus. Alongside the repertoire data, information on donor age, sex, ethnicity and CMV serostatus was compiled. An early release that covered about 600 HLA-typed donors contained approximately 320 gigabases of sequencing data and 80 million or so unique TCR sequences.

To note about this clone: The specificity of this receptor is unknown. No base quality information exists; no much larger clone differs at one position.

Receptor libraries were prepared by the immunoSEQ multiplex PCR assay. For the multiplex PCR, a mixture combining 60 forward primers for TCR Vbeta segments and 13 reverse primers for TCR Jbeta segments was used. The CDR3 region of rearranged TCR beta genes was amplified from genomic DNA with a multiplex PCR assay. The Illumina HiSeq System was used to sequence the amplified TCR beta libraries as 87-base-pair reads. The paper's data handling went like this. A later analysis tallied tens of millions of unique TCR beta chains across the 666 repertoires, and approximately 11 million of those chains were shared by two or more donors. Raw reads were error-corrected and collapsed into unique sequences by a nearest-neighbor algorithm in which closely related sequences were merged to remove PCR and sequencing errors. To assign V, D and J gene segments, CDR3 sequences were aligned to IMGT reference sequences. For a sequence to be retained, at least a six-nucleotide match to both a V gene segment and a J gene segment was required. A rearrangement was called productive if the CDR3 had no stop codons and remained in frame with V and J, and every other rearrangement was called non-productive. CDR3 was defined according to IMGT convention as the region running from the second conserved V-encoded cysteine to the conserved J-encoded phenylalanine. In an earlier analysis of around 640 of the donors, sequences lacking an unambiguous match to a single V gene segment were excluded. An earlier analysis of some 610 of the donors called V segments functional above 56.7% productive rearrangements and segregating when the between-donor standard deviation exceeded 5%. A statistical classification framework was developed to diagnose cytomegalovirus status using the catalog of TCR beta chain sequences. In a later analysis, V and J genes were assigned by comparing TCR nucleotide sequences against IMGT/GENE-DB human TR gene sequences. Using the TCRdist pipeline, a later analysis assigned CDR3 sequences along with most-parsimonious VDJ recombination scenarios. In a later analysis, each TCR beta chain was defined by its CDR3 amino acid sequence together with its V-gene family, and reads without a unique V-gene family were excluded. As a way to deal with suspected cross-contamination and a sequencing artifact, a later analysis dropped nearly 600 nucleotide sequences that were highly shared and had low generation probability. For each public chain, a later analysis derived a clonal expansion index from normalized ranks of inferred template counts within each repertoire. A later analysis computed generation probabilities with a VDJ recombination model fitted to out-of-frame rearrangements, and checked the results against IGoR. In a later analysis, TCR-TCR, TCR-HLA and TCR-CMV co-occurrence was scored with hypergeometric tests, and a repertoire-size bias correction was applied to TCR pairs. A later analysis estimated false discovery rates by permuting HLA or CMV assignments 20 times. In a later analysis, co-occurring TCRs were grouped using DBSCAN, and TCRdist sequence similarity was added for clustering within HLA-allele-positive subsets. For co-occurrence clustering, repertoires with fewer than 30,000 or more than 120,000 public chains were excluded, along with 5 or 6 repertoires with anomalous nucleotide sharing. TCRdb provides this immuneACCESS table in a form limited to in-frame rearrangements. Some clones are lacking; in checked studies, under half of them reflect an unresolved V gene, and why the rest are absent is not known. D and trimming come from the DNA, and the V and J calls and clone size come from that table. In this sample the table shows around 180,000 clones, 75% to 90% of which occur a single time. Roughly 1.2% of the sample is held by the ten biggest clonotypes.

The CDR3 spans 12 residues, from the cysteine through the phenylalanine. Only the CDR3 portion is preserved as DNA: 36 bases, with reading frame beginning at the first base. Taken from the germline V gene (reference sequence), the CDR1 and CDR2 loops are MNHNY and SVGAGI. Deletion took 2 bases off V and 8 bases off J, with a span of 7 bases between the germline ends. Beyond this particular receptor, the publication reports: Compared with the roughly 670-donor mean, donors in an Asian-associated ancestry cluster had fewer N-insertions in productive TCRs, according to a later genetic analysis. Some IMGT-functional V segments, including TRBV6-2 and TRBV6-3, could not be told apart with the 87-base-pair reads, so those segments were excluded. In a later analysis, the rate of TCR association differed among HLA loci, with DRB1 alleles having the most associated TCRs and HLA-C alleles having the fewest. In an earlier analysis of 587 of the donors, most TCR beta V segments appeared in productive rearrangements about 87% or about 30% of the time, broadly matching IMGT annotations. In a later analysis, HLA-associated TCR beta chains were found to be more clonally expanded and to have lower generation probabilities than equally common non-associated chains. A group of highly shared sequence variants was considered likely to be a technical artifact of the sequencing pipeline. A few of the identified cytomegalovirus-associated TCR beta chains were confirmed in vitro to be specific for cytomegalovirus antigens. According to the authors, the approach could potentially be generalized to other disease states and immunological phenotypes. In a later analysis, several top co-occurrence clusters were reported to appear linked to parvovirus B19, influenza, CMV and Epstein-Barr virus. This cohort had only TCR beta chains sequenced, and the lack of alpha or paired-chain data limited which features could be detected. The classifier was reported to diagnose cytomegalovirus status with high specificity and sensitivity in both the original and validation cohorts. The study gave a list of 150 to 200 TCR beta chains associated with cytomegalovirus. A later analysis associated 15,000 or so TCR beta sequences with specific HLA alleles at a false discovery rate of 0.05. The presence/absence analyses assumed that sequencing depth was roughly uniform across donors, and that assumption may not be true. Because some donors lacked HLA typing at each locus, the association tests relied only on the typed subset. A later genetic analysis associated a missense DCLRE1C variant with V-gene and J-gene trimming of TCR beta chains, and an independent cohort replicated the association. Correlated functional status among segregating V segments might be attributable to linkage disequilibrium, but an unknown experimental factor could not be ruled out. For the cohort, immune exposure information was limited to CMV serostatus. When HLA alleles, especially DR and DQ, strongly co-occurred, TCR associations were difficult to assign to individual alleles. A further reported finding was that TCR beta sequences accurately predicted the HLA-A and HLA-B alleles for most subjects in the first cohort. Most TCR sequences were observed very rarely across donors, whereas some public TCRs were present in many individuals. In a later analysis, most CMV-associated TCR beta chains were found to appear HLA-restricted, with HLA associations seemingly driven largely by CMV exposure. Because counts were too low, approximately 15 rarely observed V segments, including chromosome 9 orphons, were excluded from the earlier analysis of 587 of the donors.

The cohort was made up of several hundred healthy bone marrow donors. Cohort members were all nominally healthy when sampled, although unrecorded immune exposures were likely present. The donor was CMV seronegative and was included in the group of over 300 seronegative cohort members. A peripheral blood sample was collected from each donor, and TCR beta sequencing was performed on peripheral blood mononuclear cells. Genomic DNA extraction from the blood cell samples was performed with the Qiagen DNeasy Blood Extraction Kit. The sequence came from a boy aged 2 to 9 in good health and CMV-seronegative. Sequencing used PBMCs. The sequence links TRBV6-6 to TRBJ2-1, with the D gene uncertain. For the CDR3, the sequence is CASSYGSDEQFF. The DNA sequence follows: TGTGCCAGCAGTTACGGTAGTGATGAGCAGTTCTTC.